This record concerns one T cell receptor beta chain sequence. In the authors' workflow: Cell counts per sample came from amplifying reference gene primers. This table comes from immunoSEQ multiplex PCR, and its TCRdb copy is limited to in-frame clones, with some not included. The DNA gave D and trimming, while V, J and clone size come from that table. Of just under 85,000 clones listed, more than 80% are singletons. This record comes from a study of blood T cell repertoires in COVID-19. Study in general: Collection of acute and convalescent COVID-19 samples took place in the United States, Italy and Spain. PBMCs, B-cell-depleted T cells, or T cells were the source of the cDNA or gDNA that made up the material.

CDR1 is SNHLY and CDR2 is FYNNEI in the germline V gene. The CDR3 runs 15 residues. Deletions cut 3 bases from V and 3 bases from J, with 12 bases between. The rearrangement uses TRBV2 and TRBJ2-1; D is unresolved. The TCR sequence derives from a woman of 80 years or more with acute or convalescent COVID-19. Sequences were obtained from peripheral blood. CDR3 bases: TGTGCCAGCAGTGATGCGGCCCGAAACTACAATGAGCAGTTCTTC. It codes for CASSDAARNYNEQFF.